This is a list of T cell receptor beta chains from one sample in a study of blood T cell repertoires in COVID-19. Data came from immunoSEQ multiplex PCR; TCRdb stores just in-frame clones and leaves some out. The sample holds 250,000 to 300,000 clones; approximately 91% are singletons and the top ten take 0.8% to 1%. Sequencing was carried out using PBMCs or T cells enriched from blood (not recorded which). These TCRs come from a woman in her 30s who had recovered from COVID-19. The CDR3 runs from the conserved cysteine through the conserved F or W. D genes are given only for firm matches. Not every row has a clone size; where given, it reads once, few, many or a size class.

j_call d_call clone_size v_call cdr3_aa cdr3_nt
TRBJ1-2 TRBD1 few TRBV5-1 CASSLGTGDGYTF TGCGCCAGCAGCTTGGGGACAGGGGATGGCTACACCTTC
TRBJ2-3 . few TRBV28 CASDGQAVESDTQYF TGTGCCAGCGATGGTCAGGCAGTGGAATCGGATACGCAGTATTTT
TRBJ1-6 . few TRBV12-3/TRBV12-4 CASRDSNNSPLHF TGTGCCAGCAGGGACAGTAATAATTCACCCCTCCACTTT
TRBJ1-1 . . TRBV7-9 CASSLEEGMIAFF TGTGCCAGCAGCTTAGAAGAGGGAATGATAGCTTTCTTT
TRBJ2-1 . . TRBV3-1/TRBV3-2 CASSQDLEEMQFF TGTGCCAGCAGCCAAGATCTGGAGGAAATGCAGTTCTTC
TRBJ2-7 TRBD1 . TRBV5-1 CASSLLGGYKYEQYF TGCGCCAGCAGCTTGCTAGGGGGCTACAAGTACGAGCAGTACTTC
TRBJ2-7 TRBD1 . TRBV9 CASSVYDRDRGSAEQYF TGTGCCAGCAGCGTTTACGACCGGGACAGAGGCTCCGCCGAGCAGTACTTC
TRBJ1-2 TRBD1 . TRBV4-3 CASSQAPGTGGLNYGYTF TGCGCCAGCAGCCAAGCCCCCGGGACAGGGGGACTTAACTATGGCTACACCTTC
TRBJ2-2 TRBD2 few TRBV18 CASSPLAWTSGSSGELFF TGTGCCAGCTCCCCTCTGGCATGGACTAGCGGGAGTTCCGGGGAGCTGTTTTTT
TRBJ1-1 . . TRBV21-1 CASSKDSRTGSPSTEAFF TGTGCCAGCAGCAAAGATTCTCGGACAGGGTCCCCGAGCACTGAAGCTTTCTTT
TRBJ1-5 . . TRBV10-3 CAISESSNQPQHF TGTGCCATCAGTGAGTCGAGTAATCAGCCCCAGCATTTT
TRBJ2-2 TRBD2 once TRBV15 CATSRREAMAGELFF TGTGCCACCAGCAGACGGGAGGCCATGGCCGGGGAGCTGTTTTTT
TRBJ1-6 . . TRBV7-9 CASSSDNSPLHF TGTGCCAGCAGCTCCGATAATTCACCCCTCCACTTT
TRBJ1-1 TRBD1 . TRBV13 CASSPPKGQFIVPEAFF TGTGCCAGCAGCCCCCCGAAGGGACAGTTTATCGTCCCTGAAGCTTTCTTT
TRBJ2-2 TRBD1 once TRBV7-7 CASSPKGTGGAWVTGELFF TGTGCTAGCAGCCCTAAGGGGACAGGGGGCGCTTGGGTCACCGGGGAGCTGTTTTTT
TRBJ1-1 . . TRBV11-3 CASSLGKDMNTEAFF TGTGCCAGCAGCTTAGGCAAGGACATGAACACTGAAGCTTTCTTT
TRBJ2-1 . . TRBV27 CASSLPGVKNGEQFF TGTGCCAGCAGTTTACCGGGGGTTAAGAACGGTGAGCAGTTCTTC
TRBJ1-2 . . TRBV7-9 CASSLHIAGGANYGYTF TGTGCCAGCAGCTTACACATCGCCGGGGGTGCTAACTATGGCTACACCTTC
TRBJ2-7 TRBD2 . TRBV10-3 CAIRNPGLAGPSSYEQYF TGTGCCATCAGGAACCCTGGACTAGCGGGGCCGAGCTCCTACGAGCAGTACTTC
TRBJ1-2 TRBD1 . TRBV5-1 CASSRPTGTGVNGGYGYTF TGCGCCAGCAGTCGTCCAACCGGGACAGGGGTGAATGGAGGCTATGGCTACACCTTC
TRBJ2-3 . . TRBV7-2 CASSSTRARVTDTQYF TGTGCCAGCAGCTCCACTAGGGCCAGAGTCACAGATACGCAGTATTTT
TRBJ2-2 TRBD1 . TRBV5-1 CASRGSAGQGATGELFF TGCGCCAGCAGGGGTAGTGCGGGACAGGGCGCCACCGGGGAGCTGTTTTTT
TRBJ1-6 . . TRBV15 CATSTLSDSPLHF TGTGCCACCAGCACCTTGAGTGATTCACCCCTCCACTTT
TRBJ2-7 TRBD1 . TRBV6-1 CASRPRDRAEQYF TGTGCCAGCAGACCCCGGGACAGGGCGGAACAGTACTTC